These T cell receptor beta chains were read from a single sample in a study of long-term antiretroviral therapy in people with HIV. Produced via immunoSEQ multiplex PCR; TCRdb's table is partial and in-frame only. The sample has tens of thousands of clones, approximately 95% seen once. The sequences come from unsorted PBMCs, collected 5.3 years after starting antiretroviral therapy. All receptors derive from a man over 45 with HIV. The conserved cysteine and the conserved F or W are not part of the CDR3 here. A D gene is named only where the DNA matches it firmly.

D: -; J: TRBJ2-3; V: TRBV7-2; CDR3: ASSLDGGADTQY
D: TRBD1; J: TRBJ2-5; V: TRBV19; CDR3: ASTNRGRETQY
D: -; J: TRBJ1-2; V: TRBV7-2; CDR3: ASSLRPSGQRGYT
D: -; J: TRBJ1-6; V: TRBV11-2; CDR3: ASSQDWSPLH
D: -; J: TRBJ1-1; V: TRBV2; CDR3: ASSGTATLEAF
D: -; J: TRBJ1-2; V: TRBV27; CDR3: ASSLSPWGGEGYT
D: -; J: TRBJ2-7; V: TRBV7-3; CDR3: ASSLTGGRAYEQY
D: -; J: TRBJ2-2; V: TRBV9; CDR3: ASSVSGGELF
D: TRBD1; J: TRBJ1-1; V: TRBV5-4; CDR3: ASSGGTGTYTEAF
D: -; J: TRBJ1-1; V: TRBV11-2; CDR3: ASSTQTGNTEAF
D: -; J: TRBJ2-7; V: TRBV6-6; CDR3: ASTSRGRGEQY
D: TRBD1; J: TRBJ1-4; V: TRBV7-2; CDR3: ASSLDRGGNEKLF
D: TRBD1; J: TRBJ1-1; V: TRBV6-4; CDR3: ASSYRGETEAF
D: -; J: TRBJ2-2; V: TRBV6-5; CDR3: ASSYGGTGELF
D: TRBD1; J: TRBJ2-7; V: TRBV9; CDR3: ASSAGTGGSYEQY
D: -; J: TRBJ2-1; V: TRBV7-8; CDR3: ASSLSLYNEQF
D: -; J: TRBJ1-5; V: TRBV4-3; CDR3: ASSQDGGRNQPQH
D: -; J: TRBJ1-1; V: TRBV5-8; CDR3: ASSLVGGASTEAF
D: TRBD2; J: TRBJ2-3; V: TRBV14; CDR3: ASSHQITSGSTDTQY
D: TRBD1; J: TRBJ2-7; V: TRBV27; CDR3: ASSWGQGNYEQY
D: -; J: TRBJ1-2; V: TRBV27; CDR3: ASSLWAGDGYT
D: -; J: TRBJ1-2; V: TRBV27; CDR3: ASSSGWGADYGYT
D: -; J: TRBJ1-1; V: TRBV6-6; CDR3: ASSYSSLNTEAF
D: TRBD1; J: TRBJ2-7; V: TRBV6-1; CDR3: ASSAADRGYEQY